This section outlines one TCR beta chain sequence together with its context. Antigen specificity is unknown. Between the trimmed V and J ends, which lost 4 bases and 1 base, there was a span of 9 bases. The CDR3 totals 14 residues. CDR1 and CDR2 from the germline V gene are SGHRS and YFSETQ. This specimen belongs to a study of cytomegalovirus exposure and HLA in healthy donors. Study-level points and caveats: Despite most TCR sequences being rare, some public TCRs occurred in many donors. In a later analysis, HLA-associated beta chains showed higher expansion and lower generation probabilities than comparable chains.

The PCR had 60 Vbeta and 13 Jbeta primers. Repertoires were generated with immunoSEQ multiplex PCR, while TCRdb's copy carries only in-frame clones and drops some. This sample yields 150,000 or so clones, of which around 83% are seen a single time; around 4.1% belongs to the top ten. The sequence came from a man in his forties or fifties in good health and CMV-seropositive. J is TRBJ2-1 and V is TRBV5-1, with D tentatively TRBD1 (6 bases). Sequencing input: PBMCs. The CDR3, as DNA: TGCGCCAGCAGCCCCGGACAGTCCTACAATGAGCAGTTCTTC. The encoded protein is CASSPGQSYNEQFF.